These T cell receptor beta chains were read from a single sample in a study of shared clonotypes between healthy human individuals. Sequencing used immunoSEQ multiplex PCR; TCRdb keeps in-frame clones, though not all of them. This table has about 510,000 clones, over 75% appearing once. The specimen sequenced was PBMCs. The receptor set was obtained from a woman aged 40 to 50 in good health. Some clones in this sample may be carry-over from other donors' samples. The CDR3 runs from the conserved cysteine through the conserved F or W.

V gene	J gene	CDR3 protein
TRBV5-1	TRBJ2-7	CASSSAGQSYEQYF
TRBV7-9	TRBJ2-2	CASSSLRTGRSGELFF
TRBV28	TRBJ2-7	CASKTGAGYEQYF
TRBV5-4	TRBJ1-1	CASSFGFGQAINEAFF
TRBV4-1	TRBJ2-2	CASSQQRLAGGRNRTGELFF
TRBV5-1	TRBJ1-2	CASSLSGNGYTF
TRBV7-6	TRBJ2-2	CASSLVASELFF
TRBV11-2	TRBJ2-1	CASSLGTYYNEQFF
TRBV5-1	TRBJ1-2	CASSLASEDGYTF
TRBV6-5	TRBJ2-7	CASSYGTPGGSYEQYF
TRBV18	TRBJ2-7	CASSPPTGRTRSQYF
TRBV27	TRBJ2-5	CASSGTFSGMGETQYF
TRBV4-2	TRBJ1-2	CASSQALSGTQNYGYTF
TRBV5-4	TRBJ2-3	CASSLDWNRDTDTQYF
TRBV5-1	TRBJ2-3	CASSLGSSGSGDTQYF
TRBV15	TRBJ2-4	CATSRDLANIQYF
TRBV6-4	TRBJ2-1	CASSELGQGNHEQFF
TRBV4-1	TRBJ2-5	CASSLGLQETQYF
TRBV6-5	TRBJ2-1	CASSYFAGGNNEQFF
TRBV6-6	TRBJ2-7	CASSGTGPRGGIF
TRBV6-6	TRBJ1-1	CASSYGLTNTEAFF
TRBV11-3	TRBJ2-4	CASSLGGTGPQYF
TRBV5-1	TRBJ2-7	CASSLGAAEQYF
TRBV28	TRBJ2-7	CASSYFYYEQYF
TRBV5-1	TRBJ2-2	CASSLTPDKNTGELFF
TRBV4-2	TRBJ2-7	CASSRERTQGAYEQYF
TRBV6-6	TRBJ2-7	CASSYAVGLSFYEQYF
TRBV9	TRBJ2-1	CASSVAGLLASYNEQFF
TRBV7-2	TRBJ2-3	CASSLVSGVRAQQYF
TRBV28	TRBJ2-7	CASTLQGRGVKYEQYF
TRBV5-1	TRBJ2-7	CASSLEGGDTYEQYF
TRBV5-1	TRBJ2-1	CASSVQDSGGYNEQFF
TRBV19	TRBJ1-1	CASSTGGGQDHAFF
TRBV7-2	TRBJ1-5	CASSLSGNRFNQPQHF
TRBV25-1	TRBJ1-4	CASSEQGNTNEKLFF
TRBV14	TRBJ1-5	CASSQGQGQPQHF
TRBV6-6	TRBJ1-5	CASSYTSNQPQHF
TRBV28	TRBJ1-2	CASSLVEVYYGYTF
TRBV27	TRBJ1-1	CASSWDSNTEAFF
TRBV19	TRBJ2-5	CASSIVSGETQYF